The entry that follows covers one T cell receptor (beta chain) sequence. Its antigen has not been determined. Base-call qualities are not available, and no considerably larger clone is one nucleotide away. The sample comes from a study of CD8 T cells in Susac syndrome (dated by TCRdb to between 2017 and 2020). Looking at the study overall: Among the Susac syndrome patients who were sequenced, clinically active disease was present in roughly six and clinical remission was observed in about eight. Whether CD8+ T cell activation and differentiation in Susac syndrome was antigen driven was tested using repertoire sequencing. Susac syndrome patients were therapy-naive, on corticosteroids (some also receiving IVIg), or on IVIg alone at blood withdrawal. Points the paper makes about the study in general: The number of individuals in the TCR sequencing and HLA analysis was recognized as being relatively small. The CD4+ T cell repertoire of patients with Susac syndrome showed no detectable clonal expansion.

RNA was extracted using the RNeasy kit, and roughly 0.5 to 1 microgram was reverse transcribed with random hexamers. TCR beta CDR3 regions were amplified with the immunoSEQ multiplex PCR assay covering 54 Vbeta and 13 Jbeta segments. To correct PCR amplification bias, a synthetic template baseline was used for both primer optimization and computational correction. The source study handled its data this way. Reads were assigned to V, D and J genes according to IMGT and analyzed in immunoSEQ Analyzer, with only productive sequences retained. Clonality was calculated as one minus the Shannon entropy normalized by log2 of the number of productive unique sequences. Public and private clones were assessed among the 100 most prevalent clones of each patient and control. Clones were defined as Susac-specific when absent from the healthy and MS cohorts, from approximately 1,100 published viral clones and from other ImmuneACCESS disease sequences. Clones were called with MiXCR by TCRdb after fastp trimmed the public reads at Q25, and only in-frame beta chains were retained. Every entry covers one CDR3 protein and lists the most common genes and DNA from its rows. These V and J calls are TCRdb output, not the study's own analysis. For this sample the table gives just over 150,000 distinct CDR3 sequences, of which around 96% were detected only once. The ten largest clones capture 0.15% to 0.2% of the sample.

Cut back by 4 bases and 7 bases, the V and J ends lie 8 bases apart. The CDR3 runs 13 residues from the cysteine to the phenylalanine. Left in the record is the CDR3 DNA by itself, 39 bases read in frame from the first base. Per the germline V gene (reference sequence), SEHNR is the CDR1 and FQNEAQ is the CDR2. Peripheral blood CD8+ and CD4+ T cells from healthy donors, Susac syndrome patients and multiple sclerosis patients were profiled using high-throughput TCR beta sequencing. Recently defined diagnostic criteria for definite or probable disease were met by the Susac syndrome patients. CD8+ TEMRA cells were enriched by FACS, while bulk CD8+ and CD4+ T cells were purified by magnetic negative isolation. Blood was collected in EDTA tubes and processed within 24 hours, with PBMCs isolated through density gradient centrifugation. PBMCs destined for TCR sequencing were cryopreserved in liquid nitrogen and later thawed in a 37 °C water bath. A purity of at least 90% was achieved for sorted or isolated CD4+, CD8+ and CD8+ TEMRA cells.

The receptor was isolated from a human donor with Susac syndrome. The chain uses TRBV7-9 and TRBJ1-6; TRBD1 might be the D gene, on 6 matching bases. What was sequenced was CD4+ T cells from PBMCs. The CDR3 amino acid sequence is: CASSYDRNSPLHF. The sequenced DNA: TGTGCCAGCAGCTACGACAGGAATTCACCCCTCCACTTT.